The 26 T cell receptor beta chains in this list originate from one sample, sequenced in a study of cytomegalovirus exposure and HLA in healthy donors. TCRdb keeps only in-frame clones here, not all; method: immunoSEQ multiplex PCR. This sample has fewer than 200,000 clones, with about 89% found just once. Sequenced input: PBMCs. Receptors were obtained from a man between 18 and 35 years old in good health and CMV-seropositive.

The chain recombines TRBV29-1 with TRBJ2-7; D may be TRBD2 (6 bases). V dropped 7 bases and J dropped 5 bases, with 12 bases sitting between them. The CDR3 is made up of 11 amino acids. CDR1 and CDR2 from the germline V gene are SQVTM and ANQGSEA. CDR3: CSARGSNEQYF. The CDR3 DNA follows: TGCAGCGCCCGGGGGAGCAACGAGCAGTACTTC.

V is TRBV14 and J is TRBJ2-1; D is unclear. V gave up 1 base and J gave up 7 bases, with 11 bases separating them. This CDR3 has 14 amino acids. From germline, CDR1 is SGHDN and CDR2 FVKESK. CDR3 region: CASSQASLANEQFF. As DNA, the CDR3 is TGTGCCAGCAGCCAAGCTTCTTTGGCAAATGAGCAGTTCTTC.

The chain combines TRBV19 with TRBJ1-1; a possible D gene is TRBD1 (5 bases). CDR1 LNHDA and CDR2 SQIVND come from the germline V gene (reference sequence). The V end was cut by 9 bases, the J end by 4 bases, with 9 bases between. The CDR3 has 11 amino acids. The CDR3 sequence: CASQGGTEAFF. In DNA, the CDR3 is TGTGCCAGCCAGGGTGGCACTGAAGCTTTCTTT. Full variable domain (rest looked up from reference TRBV19 and TRBJ1-1): DGGITQSPKYLFRKEGQNVTLSCEQNLNHDAMYWYRQDPGQGLRLIYYSQIVNDFQKGDIAEGYSVSREKKESFPLTVTSAQKNPTAFYLCASQGGTEAFFGQGTRLTVV.

The chain is built from TRBV4-2 and TRBJ2-7; TRBD1 matches 10 bases. The CDR3 contains 15 residues. Germline trimming cut 2 bases from V and 2 bases from J; bases unmatched to any gene: 3. The germline V gene encodes CDR1 LGHNA and CDR2 YNFKEQ. CDR3 amino acids: CASSQPGQGAYEQYF. The CDR3 region has the DNA TGTGCCAGCAGCCAACCCGGACAGGGGGCCTACGAGCAGTACTTC.

CDR3 protein: CASSVGASGPNTGELFF. DNA of the CDR3: TGTGCCAGCAGCGTAGGAGCTAGCGGGCCGAACACCGGGGAGCTGTTTTTT. This chain joins TRBV9 and TRBJ2-2, with TRBD2 identical over 8 bases. The J segment lost 0 bases and the V segment lost 0 bases, leaving 4 bases of the junction unmatched. CDR3 length: 17 residues. The germline CDR1 and CDR2 sequences are SGDLS and YYNGEE.

The chain couples TRBV9 to TRBJ1-1; D unresolved. Germline V CDR1 and CDR2: SGDLS, YYNGEE. The CDR3 covers 13 residues. Trimming took off 5 bases at V and 4 bases at J, with 12 bases between the two ends. This chain's CDR3 is CASSTDGVTEAFF. The CDR3 DNA reads TGTGCCAGCAGTACGGACGGGGTCACTGAAGCTTTCTTT.

The chain joins TRBV28 to TRBJ1-1; 10 bases fit TRBD1. Germline-derived CDR1 and CDR2 are MDHEN and SYDVKM. V trimming: 2 bases; J trimming: 1 base; junction bases outside the gene matches: 7. The CDR3 runs 17 residues. This chain's CDR3 is CASSLRDRGFANTEAFF. CDR3 nucleotides: TGTGCCAGCAGTTTAAGGGACAGGGGTTTTGCGAACACTGAAGCTTTCTTT.

The V gene is TRBV7-3, the J gene TRBJ2-1; a possible D gene is TRBD2 (6 bases). Germline CDR1 is SGHTA and CDR2 is FQGTGA. V lost 5 bases to trimming and J lost 4 bases, with 15 bases between them. This CDR3 has 15 amino acids. CDR3 protein: CASSPPGSPYNEQFF. The CDR3, as DNA: TGTGCCAGCAGCCCCCCCGGGAGCCCATACAATGAGCAGTTCTTC.

This sequence joins TRBV7-3 and TRBJ2-3, with 8 bases that match TRBD2. CDR1 is SGHTA and CDR2 is FQGTGA in the germline V gene. Trimming removed 3 bases from V and 2 bases from J; junction bases left unmatched: 4. This CDR3 has 15 residues. In DNA form, the CDR3 reads TGTGCCAGCAGCTTTACTAGCGGCCCCACAGATACGCAGTATTTT. This encodes CASSFTSGPTDTQYF.

This clone was seen only a few times. This chain joins TRBV6-5 and TRBJ2-3; weak D call: TRBD1 (7 bases). Per germline, CDR1 MNHEY and CDR2 SVGAGI. CDR3 size: 15 residues. V lost 8 bases to trimming and J lost 2 bases, with 17 bases between them. CDR3 in amino acids: CASANQGGITDTQYF. For the CDR3, the DNA is TGTGCCAGCGCCAATCAGGGGGGAATCACAGATACGCAGTATTTT.

The chain is built from TRBV7-8 and TRBJ1-2; tentative D call: TRBD1 (6 bases). CDR3 size: 15 residues. The germline gives CDR1 SGHVS, CDR2 FQNEAQ. V was pared by 0 bases and J by 0 bases, with 8 bases between. CDR3 nucleotides: TGTGCCAGCAGCTTAGCCCGGACAGCTAACTATGGCTACACCTTC. Amino acid sequence: CASSLARTANYGYTF.

Here the CDR3 DNA reads TGCAGCGTTGAAACGGGAGTGGGAACTGAAGCTTTCTTT. It translates to CSVETGVGTEAFF. This chain uses TRBV29-1 with TRBJ1-1; D uncertain. Germline lookup yields CDR1 SQVTM and CDR2 ANQGSEA. Trimming left V 2 bases short and J 5 bases short, with 12 bases between. This CDR3 is 13 amino acids long.

This clone came up once. J is TRBJ1-1 and V is TRBV15; TRBD1 matches at 9 bases. This CDR3 contains 14 residues. The V gene end was trimmed by 8 bases and the J gene end by 6 bases; junction bases not matched to a gene: 10. Per germline, CDR1 LNHNV and CDR2 YYDKDF (reference sequence). The CDR3, as DNA: TGTGCCACCTCTCGAGGGACAGGGATGCCTGAAGCTTTCTTT. Its translation: CATSRGTGMPEAFF.

This chain connects TRBV7-9 to TRBJ2-7, with TRBD2 matching over 8 bases. With 4 bases clipped from V and 8 bases from J, the junction kept 7 bases outside the gene matches. Germline values: CDR1 SEHNR, CDR2 FQNEAQ (reference sequence). The CDR3 covers 13 residues. CDR3 loop: CASSSGGGAQQYF. CDR3 nucleotides: TGTGCCAGCAGCTCCGGGGGGGGAGCTCAGCAGTACTTC.

The chain employs TRBV27 and TRBJ1-1; TRBD1 aligns across 7 bases. Per germline, CDR1 MNHEY and CDR2 SMNVEV (reference sequence). The CDR3 is 15 residues long. The V segment lost 4 bases and the J segment 0 bases; nucleotides outside the gene matches: 5. This CDR3 is CASSSQGIMNTEAFF. In DNA, the CDR3 is TGTGCCAGCAGTTCACAGGGGATAATGAACACTGAAGCTTTCTTT.

V usage is TRBV6-5 and J usage is TRBJ2-2, with TRBD2 identical over 7 bases. Trimming removed 5 bases from V and 1 base from J; junction bases left unmatched: 1. The length of the CDR3 is 14 residues. Germline V CDR1 and CDR2: MNHEY, SVGAGI. The CDR3 sequence is CASSGGENTGELFF. CDR3 in DNA: TGTGCCAGCAGTGGGGGGGAGAACACCGGGGAGCTGTTTTTT.

This rearrangement joins TRBV9 to TRBJ1-2; 7 positions agree with TRBD1. Germline V gives CDR1 SGDLS, CDR2 YYNGEE. The CDR3 extends over 14 amino acids. V lost 3 bases, J lost 4 bases, and 6 bases stayed unmatched. The CDR3, as DNA: TGTGCCAGCAGCGGGACAGGCATCTTCTATGGCTACACCTTC. Translation: CASSGTGIFYGYTF.

V usage is TRBV9 and J usage is TRBJ2-3, with TRBD2 identical over 8 bases. V lost 1 base and J lost 4; bases outside the gene matches: 5. The CDR3 loop spans 15 amino acids. CDR1 is SGDLS and CDR2 is YYNGEE in the germline V gene. CDR3 amino acids: CASSVSGSPPDTQYF. CDR3 coding DNA: TGTGCCAGCAGCGTAAGCGGGAGCCCCCCAGATACGCAGTATTTT.

The rearrangement uses TRBV29-1 and TRBJ1-1; tentative D call: TRBD1 (5 bases). The CDR3 length is 14 residues. Germline values: CDR1 SQVTM, CDR2 ANQGSEA. Trimming left V 4 bases short and J 0 bases short, with 12 bases between. The CDR3 protein is CSVAREDMNTEAFF. CDR3 nucleotide sequence: TGCAGCGTTGCACGAGAGGACATGAACACTGAAGCTTTCTTT.

This chain uses TRBV7-9 with TRBJ1-4; 9 bases align to TRBD1. The CDR3 is 15 residues long. Germline assignment: CDR1 SEHNR and CDR2 FQNEAQ (reference sequence). The V and J ends lost 5 bases and 8 bases, in that order; junction bases with no gene match: 9. The CDR3 reads CASSPTGGMGEKLFF. In nucleotides, the CDR3 is TGTGCCAGCAGCCCAACAGGGGGCATGGGAGAAAAACTGTTTTTT. The variable domain in full, completed from reference TRBV7-9 and TRBJ1-4, reads DTGVSQNPRHKITKRGQNVTFRCDPISEHNRLYWYRQTLGQGPEFLTYFQNEAQLEKSRLLSDRFSAERPKGSFSTLEIQRTEQGDSAMYLCASSPTGGMGEKLFFGSGTQLSVL.

This clone was counted only a few times. The chain employs TRBV14 and TRBJ2-7; 11 bases fit TRBD2. The ends lost 2 bases at V and 4 bases at J; junction bases unmatched: 4. CDR1 is SGHDN and CDR2 is FVKESK in the germline V gene. This CDR3 contains 15 residues. The CDR3 coding sequence is TGTGCCAGCAGCCAACCGACTAGCGGGGTATACGAGCAGTACTTC. As protein: CASSQPTSGVYEQYF.

The chain has TRBV2 and TRBJ2-2, with 8 bases lining up with TRBD1. V lost 2 bases and J lost 6; bases outside the gene matches: 8. Germline CDR1 reads SNHLY; CDR2 reads FYNNEI. This CDR3 comprises 16 residues. CDR3 protein: CASSERIGQGAGELFF. CDR3 nucleotides: TGTGCCAGCAGTGAACGGATAGGACAGGGTGCCGGGGAGCTGTTTTTT.

The chain links TRBV30 to TRBJ1-5; 10 nucleotides match TRBD1. CDR3 length: 14 residues. Germline CDR1 GTSNPN, CDR2 SVGIG (reference sequence). V trimming: 0 bases; J trimming: 5 bases; junction bases outside the gene matches: 1. In DNA form, the CDR3 reads TGTGCCTGGAGTGTAGGGACAGGGGATCAGCCCCAGCATTTT. This encodes CAWSVGTGDQPQHF.

The chain has TRBV7-9 and TRBJ2-1; TRBD1 agrees at 9 bases. The CDR3 is 16 residues long. The junction had 10 bases not matched to a gene; V was cut back by 4 bases and J by 6 bases. Germline V gene sequence: CDR1 SEHNR, CDR2 FQNEAQ (reference sequence). CDR3 loop: CASSYPGQGLLNEQFF. CDR3 nucleotides: TGTGCCAGCAGCTATCCGGGACAGGGCCTCCTCAATGAGCAGTTCTTC.

This clone has just one count. The chain uses TRBV5-8 and TRBJ2-5; D is perhaps TRBD2 (6 bases). V gave up 0 bases and J gave up 4 bases, with 16 bases separating them. CDR3 length: 16 amino acids. Germline loops: CDR1 SGHTS, CDR2 YDEGEE. The DNA for the CDR3 is TGTGCCAGCAGCTTGGATGCGGGGTCGAGGTCAGAGACCCAGTACTTC. It codes for CASSLDAGSRSETQYF. The full variable domain, completed using reference TRBV5-8 and TRBJ2-5, is EAGVTQSPTHLIKTRGQQATLRCSPISGHTSVYWYQQALGLGLQFLLWYDEGEERNRGNFPPRFSGRQFPNYSSELNVNALELEDSALYLCASSLDAGSRSETQYFGPGTRLLVL.

This clone was observed a single time. The chain carries TRBV2 and TRBJ1-1; 9 nucleotides align to TRBD1. Germline V CDR1 and CDR2: SNHLY, FYNNEI. The CDR3 sequence is 12 residues long. Trimming took 9 bases from V and 9 from J; bases not matched to a gene: 8. CDR3: CARRRDRAKAFF. CDR3 nucleotide sequence: TGTGCCAGACGCCGGGACAGGGCCAAAGCTTTCTTT.